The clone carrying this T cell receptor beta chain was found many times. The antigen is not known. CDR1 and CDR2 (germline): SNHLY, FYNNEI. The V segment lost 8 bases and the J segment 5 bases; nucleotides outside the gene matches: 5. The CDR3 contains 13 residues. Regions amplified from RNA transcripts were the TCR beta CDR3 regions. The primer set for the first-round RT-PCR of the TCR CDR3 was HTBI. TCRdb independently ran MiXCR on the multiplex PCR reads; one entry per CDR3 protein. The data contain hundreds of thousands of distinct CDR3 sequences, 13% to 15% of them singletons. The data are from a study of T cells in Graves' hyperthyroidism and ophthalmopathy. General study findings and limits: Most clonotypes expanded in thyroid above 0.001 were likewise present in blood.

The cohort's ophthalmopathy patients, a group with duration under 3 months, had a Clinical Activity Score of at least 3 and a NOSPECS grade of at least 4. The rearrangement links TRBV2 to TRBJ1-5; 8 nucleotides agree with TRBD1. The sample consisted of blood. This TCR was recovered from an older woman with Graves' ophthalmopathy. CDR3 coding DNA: TGTGCCAGCGGAGAGGACAGGGATCAGCCCCAGCATTTT. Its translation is CASGEDRDQPQHF.